Shown below are 28 T cell receptor beta chains from a single sample sequenced in a study of cytomegalovirus exposure and HLA in healthy donors. Using immunoSEQ multiplex PCR, the repertoire was profiled, and TCRdb retains in-frame clones only, with some absent. The table includes about 76,000 clones, approximately 93% detected once. Material for sequencing was PBMCs. Every receptor here comes from a man between 18 and 29 years old in good health and CMV-seropositive.

The chain has TRBV7-9 and TRBJ2-1, with 9 bases that match TRBD2. There are 15 residues in the CDR3. The V gene end was trimmed by 5 bases and the J gene end by 8 bases; junction bases not matched to a gene: 10. CDR1 and CDR2 from the germline V gene are SEHNR and FQNEAQ (reference sequence). The CDR3 coding sequence is TGTGCCAGCAGCACGAGCGGGAGGCCGGGGGATGAGCAGTTCTTC. This sequence encodes CASSTSGRPGDEQFF.

The J gene is TRBJ1-1, the V gene TRBV2, with a possible D match to TRBD1 (6 bases). From germline, CDR1 is SNHLY and CDR2 FYNNEI. This CDR3 spans 12 amino acids. V gave up 4 bases and J gave up 3 bases, with 6 bases separating them. This chain's CDR3 is CASSGQDTEAFF. CDR3 sequence (DNA): TGTGCCAGCAGTGGACAGGACACTGAAGCTTTCTTT.

This chain's CDR3 is CASSLKKQGPYNEQFF. DNA of the CDR3: TGTGCCAGCAGCTTGAAAAAACAGGGGCCCTACAATGAGCAGTTCTTC. The chain links TRBV5-8 to TRBJ2-1; 7 nucleotides line up with TRBD1. The CDR3 contains 16 residues. CDR1 SGHTS and CDR2 YDEGEE come from the germline V gene. V was pared by 1 base and J by 2 bases, with 6 bases of the junction left unmatched.

The genes are TRBV6-5 and TRBJ2-7, with D tentatively TRBD2 (5 bases). Trimming stripped 9 bases from V and 1 base from J, with 13 bases between. The germline V gene encodes CDR1 MNHEY and CDR2 SVGAGI. This CDR3 has 13 residues. CDR3: CASTRRWSYEQYF. CDR3 nucleotide sequence: TGTGCCAGTACTCGGAGGTGGTCCTACGAGCAGTACTTC.

V gene TRBV19 combines with J gene TRBJ1-2, with TRBD1 matching over 7 bases. The V and J ends lost 6 bases and 4 bases, in that order; junction bases with no gene match: 8. CDR3 length equals 14 residues. Germline CDR1 LNHDA, CDR2 SQIVND (reference sequence). CDR3 amino acids: CASSVQGRVYGYTF. The CDR3 DNA is TGTGCCAGTAGCGTACAGGGGAGAGTCTATGGCTACACCTTC.

The V call is TRBV2, the J call TRBJ1-2, with 10 bases fitting TRBD1. The CDR3 extends over 14 amino acids. Germline V gene sequence: CDR1 SNHLY, CDR2 FYNNEI. Trimming at V came to 5 bases and at J to 11 bases, leaving 11 bases not matched to a gene. The CDR3 DNA sequence: TGTGCCAGCAGTCGCACTATACCGGGACAGGGGTACACCTTC. This gives the protein CASSRTIPGQGYTF.

This clone has only one observation. The genes are TRBV2 and TRBJ2-4, with 10 bases fitting TRBD1. With V trimmed by 8 bases and J by 3 bases, 4 bases remained unmatched. The CDR3 spans 14 residues. Looked up from germline, CDR1 is SNHLY and CDR2 is FYNNEI. The CDR3 DNA follows: TGTGCCAGCCAGACAGGGGGCATCAAAAACATTCAGTACTTC. Translated, it gives CASQTGGIKNIQYF.

The CDR3 DNA sequence: TGTGCCAGCAGCCTTAATGACAGATCCTACGAGCAGTACTTC. It yields the protein CASSLNDRSYEQYF. The V gene is TRBV9, the J gene TRBJ2-7, with D possibly being TRBD1 (5 bases). Trimming took 4 bases from V and 1 from J, leaving 12 bases between them. Germline loops: CDR1 SGDLS, CDR2 YYNGEE. The CDR3 contains 14 residues.

Note on this clone: Other DNA sequences in the sample encode the same CDR3. This chain joins TRBV28 and TRBJ2-7, with TRBD1 identical over 8 bases. The CDR3 runs to 13 residues. V was pared by 4 bases and J by 4 bases, with 3 bases of the junction left unmatched. Per the germline V gene, CDR1 is MDHEN and CDR2 is SYDVKM. The DNA for the CDR3 is TGTGCCAGCAGTTCCGGACAGGGATACGAGCAGTACTTC. It encodes CASSSGQGYEQYF.

The chain combines TRBV6-1 with TRBJ1-2; D is possibly TRBD1 (5 bases). CDR1 is MNHNS, CDR2 SASEGT, per germline. V was shortened by 4 bases and J by 3 bases, with 21 bases between the two germline ends. This CDR3 region has 17 residues. In DNA form, the CDR3 reads TGTGCCAGCAGTGCCCAGGTCAGGGCGGAGATGGACTATGGCTACACCTTC. This gives the protein CASSAQVRAEMDYGYTF.

The J gene is TRBJ2-3, the V gene TRBV30, with D perhaps TRBD1 (7 bases). The CDR3 has 17 amino acids. The germline CDR1 and CDR2 sequences are GTSNPN and SVGIG (reference sequence). The V end lost 1 base, the J end lost 1 base, and 18 bases lay between the germline ends. CDR3 nucleotide sequence: TGTGCCTGGAGTGGGGGGGTGACAGGGAGAGGCACAGATACGCAGTATTTT. Translating gives CAWSGGVTGRGTDTQYF.

The V and J genes are TRBV7-9 and TRBJ2-6; D unresolved. Germline V gene sequence: CDR1 SEHNR, CDR2 FQNEAQ (reference sequence). The CDR3 is 15 amino acids. Trimming removed 7 bases at V and 4 bases at J, with 14 bases between. CDR3 sequence (DNA): TGTGCCAGCAACCCCTTGACTCTGGGGGCCAACGTCCTGACTTTC. It codes for CASNPLTLGANVLTF.

The chain carries TRBV21-1 and TRBJ2-3; TRBD2, as called in the table, went unchecked against the DNA. TRBV21-1 corresponds to a pseudogene. The CDR3 has 19 residues. The CDR3 loop is CASSKDRGRPRTRTDTQYF. CDR3 coding DNA: TGTGCCAGCAGCAAAGATCGCGGGAGGCCACGCACGCGCACAGATACGCAGTATTTT.

This rearrangement joins TRBV2 to TRBJ1-2; D is undetermined. CDR1 is SNHLY, CDR2 FYNNEI, per germline. The V and J ends lost 1 base and 8 bases respectively, with 11 bases between them. This CDR3 region has 13 residues. CDR3 region: CASSEDPPVGYTF. CDR3 DNA: TGTGCCAGCAGTGAAGATCCCCCCGTGGGCTACACCTTC.

The chain joins TRBV18 to TRBJ2-7; a possible D gene is TRBD2 (6 bases). The CDR3 has 12 residues. Germline V lookup: CDR1 KGHSH, CDR2 LQKENI. Trimming removed 2 bases at V and 7 bases at J, with 9 bases between. CDR3 nucleotides: TGTGCCAGCTCACCAAGACTAGGAGAGCAGTACTTC. Its protein is CASSPRLGEQYF.

The genes are TRBV6-5 and TRBJ2-5; 11 bases match TRBD2. CDR3 length equals 15 residues. Germline loops: CDR1 MNHEY, CDR2 SVGAGI. V dropped 2 bases and J dropped 3; count of bases not matched to a gene: 2. DNA for the CDR3: TGTGCCAGCAGTTACGGGACTAGCGGAGAAGAGACCCAGTACTTC. Translation gives CASSYGTSGEETQYF.

In regard to this clone: At one of its ends the junction is not consistent with the germline gene, which may arise from a read error. The chain couples TRBV5-3 to TRBJ2-5; TRBD1 agrees at 8 bases. TRBV5-3 is placed among ORFs of uncertain function. The length of the CDR3 is 14 residues. Here the CDR3 DNA reads TGTGCCAGCAGCTTGGTTACAGGGGGAGAGACCCAGTACTTC. It specifies CASSLVTGGETQYF.

V usage is TRBV5-5 and J usage is TRBJ2-3; 7 bases line up with TRBD1. Germline V gene lookup returns CDR1 SGHKS and CDR2 YYEKEE (reference sequence). The V and J ends lost 7 bases and 2 bases, in that order; junction bases with no gene match: 7. CDR3 length: 14 residues. The CDR3 sequence: CASLSGTATDTQYF. CDR3 nucleotides: TGTGCCAGCCTGTCTGGGACAGCCACAGATACGCAGTATTTT.

The J gene is TRBJ2-7, the V gene TRBV11-3; TRBD2 agrees at 8 bases. The CDR3 runs 14 residues. V was pared by 0 bases and J by 3 bases, with 1 base of the junction left unmatched. CDR1 SGHNT and CDR2 YENEEA come from the germline V gene. The CDR3 region is CASSLDTSGYEQYF. Written as DNA, the CDR3 is TGTGCCAGCAGCTTAGACACTAGCGGCTACGAGCAGTACTTC.

This clone was observed once. V is TRBV7-6 and J is TRBJ1-1, with 8 bases lining up with TRBD1. The CDR3 loop spans 15 amino acids. The trim removed 5 bases at V and 4 bases at J, leaving 9 bases unmatched. CDR1 and CDR2 (germline): SGHVS, FNYEAQ. CDR3 loop: CASSLPTGDSTEAFF. Written as DNA, the CDR3 is TGTGCCAGCAGCCTTCCGACAGGGGACAGCACTGAAGCTTTCTTT.

V usage is TRBV25-1 and J usage is TRBJ2-2; the D gene is possibly TRBD2 (6 bases). The CDR3 length is 15 residues. Germline V gives CDR1 MGHDK, CDR2 SYGVNS. V gave up 8 bases and J gave up 4 bases, with 17 bases separating them. The CDR3 spells CASSSRRVVTGELFF. In DNA form, the CDR3 reads TGTGCCAGCTCAAGTCGGAGGGTGGTCACCGGGGAGCTGTTTTTT.

The CDR3 protein is CASSGGPGRGETQYF. For the CDR3, the DNA is TGCGCCAGCAGTGGGGGACCGGGCAGGGGTGAGACCCAGTACTTC. The rearrangement links TRBV10-1 to TRBJ2-5; tentatively, D is TRBD1 (6 bases). V was pared by 4 bases and J by 5 bases, with 17 bases between. The CDR3 is 15 residues long. Germline V CDR1 and CDR2: WNHNN, SYGVQD (reference sequence).

The genes are TRBV5-8 and TRBJ1-5; a weak D match, TRBD1 (5 bases). V was trimmed by 4 bases and J by 1 base, leaving 9 bases between them. The CDR3 contains 14 residues. Germline V gene data show CDR1 as SGHTS and CDR2 as YDEGEE. Here the CDR3 reads CASSRYRSNQPQHF. CDR3 DNA sequence: TGTGCCAGCAGCCGATACAGGAGCAATCAGCCCCAGCATTTT.

The V gene is TRBV5-1, the J gene TRBJ2-7; 8 nucleotides align to TRBD1. The CDR3 is made up of 14 amino acids. Trimming took 2 bases from V and 3 from J; bases not matched to a gene: 4. In germline, CDR1 is SGHRS, CDR2 YFSETQ. The CDR3 DNA sequence: TGCGCCAGCAGCTTCGACAGGGGAGGCTACGAGCAGTACTTC. Encoded protein: CASSFDRGGYEQYF.

This sequence joins TRBV6-5 and TRBJ2-7; 13 bases line up with TRBD2. There are 15 residues in the CDR3. Germline CDR1 is MNHEY and CDR2 is SVGAGI. V lost 4 bases, J lost 2 bases, and 2 bases stayed unmatched. The chain's CDR3 is CASSSTSGRAYEQYF. The CDR3 DNA reads TGTGCCAGCAGTTCAACTAGCGGGAGGGCCTACGAGCAGTACTTC.

The V gene is TRBV2, the J gene TRBJ2-2; D is unclear. The CDR3 length is 14 residues. Trimming cost V 3 bases and J 1 base, with 6 bases left between them. Germline V gene sequence: CDR1 SNHLY, CDR2 FYNNEI. In DNA, the CDR3 is TGTGCCAGCAGTGAGGCCGAGAACACCGGGGAGCTGTTTTTT. Protein sequence: CASSEAENTGELFF.

The CDR3 is CATTQQGSTGELFF. CDR3 coding DNA: TGTGCCACAACCCAACAGGGCTCCACCGGGGAGCTGTTTTTT. The chain is built from TRBV28 and TRBJ2-2; possibly TRBD1 for D (6 bases). With 10 bases removed from V and 4 bases from J, the gap between germline ends came to 16 bases. This CDR3 is 14 amino acids long. Per germline, CDR1 MDHEN and CDR2 SYDVKM.

V usage is TRBV12-2 and J usage is TRBJ2-6; the listed D gene, TRBD2, was not tested against the DNA. TRBV12-2 is shown as a pseudogene. The CDR3 is 19 residues long. The CDR3 here is CASRSSGGGRVSGANVLTF. CDR3 bases: TGTGCAAGTCGCTCTAGCGGCGGCGGGAGGGTATCTGGGGCCAACGTCCTGACTTTC.